This T cell receptor beta chain was recorded in a study of molecular identifiers for immune sequencing clone quantification. Whole-study context: In the replicates, RNA derived from roughly 20,000 or 100,000 naive CD8 cells was divided into five parts, and four were sequenced.

Study-wide results and limits: Whereas clones above 20 RNA copies held under 1% of naive-cell molecules, they held over 97% of effector molecules.

As to this clonotype: Its cognate antigen is unknown.

V was clipped by 8 bases and J by 3 bases; unmatched bases: 10. Per germline, CDR1 LGHNA and CDR2 YSLEER. There are 15 residues in the CDR3. TCRdb itself ran the PCR reads through MiXCR, one entry per CDR3 protein. This table has around 480,000 distinct CDR3 sequences, about 22% appearing once. The receptor's source is a human donor in good health. Some libraries in this study had Jurkat cell RNA spiked in. The chain joins TRBV4-3 to TRBJ1-5, with 7 bases fitting TRBD1. Sequenced: naive CD8+ T cells from blood, with Jurkat cell RNA spiked in. Regarding subset: FACS-sorted CD8+CD4-CCR7+CD45RA+ naive T cells. The CDR3 sequence: CASRDRDIINQPQHF. CDR3 nucleotide sequence: TGCGCCAGCCGAGACAGGGATATTATCAATCAGCCCCAGCATTTT.